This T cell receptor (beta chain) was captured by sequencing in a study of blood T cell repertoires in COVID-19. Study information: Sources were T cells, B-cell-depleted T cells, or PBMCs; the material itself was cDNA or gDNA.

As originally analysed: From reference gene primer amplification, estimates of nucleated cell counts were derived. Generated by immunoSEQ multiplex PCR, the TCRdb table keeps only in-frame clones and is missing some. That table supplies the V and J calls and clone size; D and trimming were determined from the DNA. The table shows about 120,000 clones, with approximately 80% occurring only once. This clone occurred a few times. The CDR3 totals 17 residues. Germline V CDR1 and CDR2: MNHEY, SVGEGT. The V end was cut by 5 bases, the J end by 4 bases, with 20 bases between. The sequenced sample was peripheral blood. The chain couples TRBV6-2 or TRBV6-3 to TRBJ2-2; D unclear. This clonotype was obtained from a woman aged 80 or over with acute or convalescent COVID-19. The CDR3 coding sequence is TGTGCCAGCAGTCCAGGAACCTACGTTCTTCTCACCGGGGAGCTGTTTTTT. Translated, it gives CASSPGTYVLLTGELFF.